This paragraph reports one T cell receptor beta chain. The antigen is undetermined. This record belongs to a study of shared clonotypes between healthy human individuals. Across the whole study: Sampling drew on donors who were two women and a few men aged 18 to 49. Findings of the study overall: Generally, estimated richness proved larger in naive subsets than it did in memory subsets.

Germline loops: CDR1 SGHRS, CDR2 YFSETQ. Trimming took off 4 bases at V and 3 bases at J, with 16 bases between the two ends. The CDR3 contains 15 residues. Measured with immunoSEQ multiplex PCR; TCRdb has only the in-frame clones, and not every one. The data hold over 2 million clones, with 90% to 95% observed a single time. This chain uses TRBV5-1 with TRBJ1-2, with D perhaps matching TRBD1 (6 bases). The origin of this receptor is a man between 18 and 35 years old in good health. Sequencing was done on a sample of naive CD4+ T cells sorted from blood. The subset here: CD45RA+ positively selected. CDR3 nucleotides: TGCGCCAGCAGCCCGTCCGCGGGGGCTGACTATGGCTACACCTTC. Its protein is CASSPSAGADYGYTF.